The rows below give T cell receptor beta chains drawn from one sample of a study of blood T cell repertoires in COVID-19. Profiled with immunoSEQ multiplex PCR; TCRdb holds only in-frame clones, not every one. The sample holds under 150,000 clones, under 90% seen once. Sample: PBMCs or T cells enriched from blood (not recorded which). The receptors were gathered from a man aged 50 to 59 in a cohort exposed to, infected with or recovered from COVID-19 (not recorded which). CDR3s include the opening cysteine and the closing phenylalanine or tryptophan. The D gene is left open where the match is weak. Clone size appears in some rows only: once, few, many, or a class for an expanded clone.

v_call: TRBV19; j_call: TRBJ1-1; clone_size: NA; d_call: NA; cdr3_aa: CASSIDAGQNTEAFF; cdr3_nt: TGTGCCAGTAGTATAGACGCCGGACAGAACACTGAAGCTTTCTTT
v_call: TRBV7-6; j_call: TRBJ1-1; clone_size: NA; d_call: TRBD1; cdr3_aa: CASSTSGTGMATEAFF; cdr3_nt: TGTGCCAGCAGCACTTCCGGGACAGGGATGGCCACTGAAGCTTTCTTT
v_call: TRBV3-1/TRBV3-2; j_call: TRBJ2-2; clone_size: NA; d_call: TRBD1; cdr3_aa: CASSHTPGQSTGELFF; cdr3_nt: TGTGCCAGCAGCCACACCCCGGGACAGAGCACCGGGGAGCTGTTTTTT
v_call: TRBV15; j_call: TRBJ1-2; clone_size: NA; d_call: NA; cdr3_aa: CATSRDRGDREGYTF; cdr3_nt: TGTGCCACCAGCAGAGATCGGGGGGATAGGGAGGGCTACACCTTC
v_call: TRBV4-2; j_call: TRBJ1-4; clone_size: NA; d_call: NA; cdr3_aa: CASSQGPEKLFF; cdr3_nt: TGTGCCAGCAGCCAAGGGCCAGAAAAACTGTTTTTT
v_call: TRBV29-1; j_call: TRBJ2-3; clone_size: NA; d_call: TRBD2; cdr3_aa: CSVALAGVTDTQYF; cdr3_nt: TGCAGCGTTGCGCTAGCGGGAGTTACAGATACGCAGTATTTT
v_call: TRBV7-8; j_call: TRBJ1-3; clone_size: NA; d_call: NA; cdr3_aa: CASSLLTSGNTIYF; cdr3_nt: TGTGCCAGCAGCTTACTAACCTCTGGAAACACCATATATTTT
v_call: TRBV7-8; j_call: TRBJ1-2; clone_size: NA; d_call: NA; cdr3_aa: CASSSDGGRGYTF; cdr3_nt: TGTGCCAGCAGCTCAGACGGCGGGAGAGGCTACACCTTC
v_call: TRBV9; j_call: TRBJ2-3; clone_size: NA; d_call: NA; cdr3_aa: CASSVGSGDTQYF; cdr3_nt: TGTGCCAGCAGCGTCGGGAGCGGGGATACGCAGTATTTT
v_call: TRBV5-6; j_call: TRBJ1-5; clone_size: few; d_call: NA; cdr3_aa: CASSLGVGLNQPQHF; cdr3_nt: TGTGCCAGCAGCTTAGGGGTAGGATTAAATCAGCCCCAGCATTTT
v_call: TRBV10-3; j_call: TRBJ2-5; clone_size: NA; d_call: NA; cdr3_aa: CAISESGASQETQYF; cdr3_nt: TGTGCCATCAGTGAGTCAGGGGCTTCCCAAGAGACCCAGTACTTC
v_call: TRBV2; j_call: TRBJ2-1; clone_size: few; d_call: NA; cdr3_aa: CASSDGGPSYNEQFF; cdr3_nt: TGTGCCAGCAGTGACGGGGGTCCGTCCTACAATGAGCAGTTCTTC
v_call: TRBV19; j_call: TRBJ2-7; clone_size: NA; d_call: TRBD2; cdr3_aa: CASSIKGLAGKEQYF; cdr3_nt: TGTGCCAGTAGTATAAAGGGACTAGCGGGAAAGGAGCAGTACTTC
v_call: TRBV4-1; j_call: TRBJ2-1; clone_size: NA; d_call: NA; cdr3_aa: CASSQRESNPYNEQFF; cdr3_nt: TGCGCCAGCAGCCAAAGGGAGAGTAATCCCTACAATGAGCAGTTCTTC
v_call: TRBV18; j_call: TRBJ2-1; clone_size: NA; d_call: NA; cdr3_aa: CASSPPGRYSSYNEQFF; cdr3_nt: TGTGCCAGCTCACCACCTGGTCGGTATAGCTCCTACAATGAGCAGTTCTTC